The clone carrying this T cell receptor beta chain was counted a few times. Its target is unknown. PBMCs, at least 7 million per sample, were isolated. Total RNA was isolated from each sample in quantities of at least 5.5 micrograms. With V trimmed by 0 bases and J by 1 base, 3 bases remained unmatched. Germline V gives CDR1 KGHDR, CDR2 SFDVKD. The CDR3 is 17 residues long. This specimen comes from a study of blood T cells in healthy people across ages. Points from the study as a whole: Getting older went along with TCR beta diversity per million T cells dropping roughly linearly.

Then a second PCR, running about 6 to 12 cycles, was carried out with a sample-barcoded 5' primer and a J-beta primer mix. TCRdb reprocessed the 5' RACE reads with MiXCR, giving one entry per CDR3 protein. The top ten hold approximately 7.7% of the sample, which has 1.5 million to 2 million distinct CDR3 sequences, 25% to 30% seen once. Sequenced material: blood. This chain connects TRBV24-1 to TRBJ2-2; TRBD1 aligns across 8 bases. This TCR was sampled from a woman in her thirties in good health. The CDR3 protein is CATSDLPGQVNTGELFF. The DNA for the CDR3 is TGTGCCACCAGTGATTTGCCGGGACAGGTGAACACCGGGGAGCTGTTTTTT.